The rows below give T cell receptor beta chains drawn from one sample of a study of PD-1 blockade in classical Hodgkin lymphoma. Data came from immunoSEQ multiplex PCR; TCRdb stores just in-frame clones and leaves some out. The sample carries roughly 100,000 clones, more than 70% recorded once. The sample in question was peripheral blood mononuclear cells (PBMCs), obtained before the fourth cycle of nivolumab. These receptors were obtained from a human donor with classical Hodgkin lymphoma. The CDR3 runs from the conserved cysteine through the conserved F or W. Each record gives: V gene, J gene, D gene, clone size, CDR3 DNA, CDR3 protein. The D gene is left open where the match is weak. Clone size, where shown, is once, few, many, or a class for clones that have expanded.

>TRBV15|TRBJ1-5|NA|NA
TGTGCCACCAGCCCCGTGGGGAGGAGTCAGCCCCAGCATTTT
CATSPVGRSQPQHF
>TRBV20-1|TRBJ1-1|NA|few
TGCAGTGCTAGACGGCTGGAAGCTTTCTTT
CSARRLEAFF
>TRBV18|TRBJ2-4|TRBD2|NA
TGTGCCAGCTCACCAGGGAGCGGGGGAGAGGGCAAAAACATTCAGTACTTC
CASSPGSGGEGKNIQYF
>TRBV2|TRBJ1-2|NA|medium-sized
TGTGCCAGCAGCGCAGAAAGTTATGGCTACACCTTC
CASSAESYGYTF
>TRBV19|TRBJ1-4|NA|NA
TGTGCCAGTAAGGAGGGAGGTCGGGAAAAACTGTTTTTT
CASKEGGREKLFF
>TRBV14|TRBJ2-7|NA|few
TGTGCCAGCAGCCTATTTGCGTTAAGTTTCGAGCAGTACTTC
CASSLFALSFEQYF
>TRBV29-1|TRBJ2-5|NA|few
TGCAGCGTTGAGGGGCGCCTACAAGAGACCCAGTACTTC
CSVEGRLQETQYF
>TRBV9|TRBJ1-6|TRBD1|NA
TGTGCCAGCAGCGGAAGACAGGGGGGTTCTTATAATTCACCCCTCCACTTT
CASSGRQGGSYNSPLHF
>TRBV19|TRBJ2-3|TRBD1|NA
TGTGCCAGTAAAACAGGGGGCAACGCAGATACGCAGTATTTT
CASKTGGNADTQYF
>TRBV6-5|TRBJ1-2|NA|NA
TGTGCCAGCAGTTTTCGACAGGACTATGGCTACACCTTC
CASSFRQDYGYTF
>TRBV7-9|TRBJ2-3|TRBD2|NA
TGTGCCAGCAGCTTCGGCGGGGGGGTTACGGCAGATACGCAGTATTTT
CASSFGGGVTADTQYF
>TRBV19|TRBJ2-3|TRBD1|NA
TGTGCCAGTAGTGACCGGGACAGGGGGAAAGATACGCAGTATTTT
CASSDRDRGKDTQYF
>TRBV10-3|TRBJ1-5|NA|once
TGTGCCATCAGTGAGTCAGGGCTGGGTCAGCCCCAGCATTTT
CAISESGLGQPQHF
>TRBV7-6|TRBJ1-2|NA|few
TGTGCCAGCAGCGCGGGCGCTAACTATGGCTACACCTTC
CASSAGANYGYTF
>TRBV12-5|TRBJ1-2|TRBD1|NA
TGTGCTAGTGGTTTGGTGTGGACAGGGGATAACTATGGCTACACCTTC
CASGLVWTGDNYGYTF
>TRBV11-2|TRBJ2-1|TRBD2|NA
TGTGCCAGCAGCCTATCGGGACTAGCGGGAGGTGAGCAGTTCTTC
CASSLSGLAGGEQFF
>TRBV18|TRBJ2-2|TRBD1|few
TGTGCCAGCTCCGGACAGGAAGACACCGGGGAGCTGTTTTTT
CASSGQEDTGELFF
>TRBV27|TRBJ2-1|TRBD2|once
TGTGCCAGTTCTAGCGGGGCCAGCTCCTACAATGAGCAGTTCTTC
CASSSGASSYNEQFF
>TRBV5-6|TRBJ1-5|NA|NA
TGTGCCAGCAGCTTTGGACGTCAGCCCCAGCATTTT
CASSFGRQPQHF
>TRBV7-2|TRBJ2-2|NA|NA
TGTGCCAGCAGCTTAGCCGGGACATTAACGACCGGGGAGCTGTTTTTT
CASSLAGTLTTGELFF
>TRBV7-2|TRBJ2-7|TRBD2|NA
TGTGCCAGCAGCTTAGGACTAGCGGGAAACTACGAGCAGTACTTC
CASSLGLAGNYEQYF
>TRBV29-1|TRBJ2-7|NA|many
TGCAGCGTTGAGGGCGGTTACGAGCAGTACTTC
CSVEGGYEQYF
>TRBV28|TRBJ2-7|NA|NA
TGTGCCAGCAGCCCTCGTCCAAGGGGGGGGACAACCTCCTACGAGCAGTACTTC
CASSPRPRGGTTSYEQYF
>TRBV7-2|TRBJ2-2|NA|few
TGTGCCAGCAGCTCGAGCGGGAACACCGGGGAGCTGTTTTTT
CASSSSGNTGELFF
>TRBV18|TRBJ2-1|NA|NA
TGTGCCAGCTCACCTTTATCTTTGAGCTCCTACAATGAGCAGTTCTTC
CASSPLSLSSYNEQFF
>TRBV5-1|TRBJ2-2|NA|few
TGCGCCAGCAGCTCGGAGGGCACCGGGGAGCTGTTTTTT
CASSSEGTGELFF
>TRBV7-2|TRBJ2-7|TRBD1|NA
TGTGCCAGCAGCCCCGACAGGGTCAATCCCTACGAGCAGTACTTC
CASSPDRVNPYEQYF
>TRBV6-5|TRBJ1-1|NA|NA
TGTGCCAGCAGTTACGGCGACACTGAAGCTTTCTTT
CASSYGDTEAFF
>TRBV28|TRBJ2-3|NA|NA
TGTGCCAGCAGTTTGCCCGGGACTCTCTACCAGTATTTT
CASSLPGTLYQYF